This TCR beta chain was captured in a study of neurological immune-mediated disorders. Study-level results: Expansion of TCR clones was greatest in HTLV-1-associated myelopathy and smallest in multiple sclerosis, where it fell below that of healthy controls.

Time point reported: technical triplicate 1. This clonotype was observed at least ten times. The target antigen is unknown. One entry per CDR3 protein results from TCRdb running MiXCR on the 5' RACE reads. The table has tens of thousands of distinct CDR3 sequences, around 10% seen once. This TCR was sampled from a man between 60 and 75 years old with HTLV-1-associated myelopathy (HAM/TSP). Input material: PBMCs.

The CDR3 spells CSAVGLDYYNEQFF. The DNA for the CDR3 is TGCAGTGCTGTGGGACTAGACTACTACAATGAGCAGTTCTTC. The chain has TRBV20-1 and TRBJ2-1; 8 bases match TRBD2. The germline V gene has CDR1 DFQATT and CDR2 SNEGSKA (reference sequence). The CDR3 sequence is 14 residues long. The junction had 6 bases not matched to a gene; V was cut back by 5 bases and J by 3 bases.